The sequence of this T cell receptor beta chain was determined in a study of CD4 and CD8 cells across lung adenocarcinoma regions. Localized lung adenocarcinoma, a non-small cell lung cancer, affected the donors. TCRdb re-derived calls from the PCR reads in MiXCR, one entry per CDR3 protein. Of about 11,000 distinct CDR3 sequences in the sample, roughly 50% were seen once. Germline loops: CDR1 KGHDR, CDR2 SFDVKD. J was trimmed by 1 base and V by 5 bases; bases with no gene match: 5. The CDR3 spans 16 residues. This receptor was identified in a male donor with lung adenocarcinoma. The CD4 and CD8 labels of this study may be unreliable. This chain joins TRBV24-1 and TRBJ2-2; 8 nucleotides line up with TRBD2. Sequencing was carried out using CD4+ T cells from the center of a lung tumor. The DNA of the CDR3 is TGTGCCACCAGTGCGCGGGAGGTGGGGAACACCGGGGAGCTGTTTTTT. Protein: CATSAREVGNTGELFF.